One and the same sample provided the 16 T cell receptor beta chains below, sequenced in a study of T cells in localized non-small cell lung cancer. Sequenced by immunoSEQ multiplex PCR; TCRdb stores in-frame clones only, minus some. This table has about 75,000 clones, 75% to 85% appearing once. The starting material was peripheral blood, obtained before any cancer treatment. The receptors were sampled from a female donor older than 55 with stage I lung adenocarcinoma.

In DNA form, the CDR3 reads TGTGCCAGCAGCTTGATCACATCTAGCAATCAGCCCCAGCATTTT. It specifies CASSLITSSNQPQHF. V is TRBV7-2 and J is TRBJ1-5; D call uncertain. CDR1 is SGHTA and CDR2 is FQGNSA in the germline V gene. This CDR3 has 15 amino acids. The ends were cut back, 3 bases at V and 0 bases at J, with 9 bases in the middle.

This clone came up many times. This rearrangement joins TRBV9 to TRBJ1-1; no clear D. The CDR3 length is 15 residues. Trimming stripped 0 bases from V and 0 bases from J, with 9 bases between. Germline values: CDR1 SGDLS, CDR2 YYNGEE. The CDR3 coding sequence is TGTGCCAGCAGCGTAGAACCTCAAATGAACACTGAAGCTTTCTTT. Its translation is CASSVEPQMNTEAFF.

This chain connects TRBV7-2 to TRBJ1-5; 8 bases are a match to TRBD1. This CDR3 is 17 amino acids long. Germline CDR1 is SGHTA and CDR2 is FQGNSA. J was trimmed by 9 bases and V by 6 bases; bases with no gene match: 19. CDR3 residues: CASSPPGRAGGFGPQHF. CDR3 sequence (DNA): TGTGCCAGCAGTCCCCCCGGGAGGGCAGGGGGCTTTGGGCCCCAGCATTTT.

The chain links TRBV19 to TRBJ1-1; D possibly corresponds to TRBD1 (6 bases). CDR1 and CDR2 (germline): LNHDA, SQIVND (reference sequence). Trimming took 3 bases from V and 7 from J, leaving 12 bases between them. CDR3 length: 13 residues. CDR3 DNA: TGTGCCAGTAGTATGGAACAGGGATTTGAAGCTTTCTTT. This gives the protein CASSMEQGFEAFF.

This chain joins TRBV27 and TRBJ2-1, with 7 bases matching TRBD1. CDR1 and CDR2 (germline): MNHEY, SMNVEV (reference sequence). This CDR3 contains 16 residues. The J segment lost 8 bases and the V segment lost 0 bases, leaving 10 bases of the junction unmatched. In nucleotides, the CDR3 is TGTGCCAGCAGTTTATCCCTCGGGACAGTCAGCCATGAGCAGTTCTTC. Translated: CASSLSLGTVSHEQFF.

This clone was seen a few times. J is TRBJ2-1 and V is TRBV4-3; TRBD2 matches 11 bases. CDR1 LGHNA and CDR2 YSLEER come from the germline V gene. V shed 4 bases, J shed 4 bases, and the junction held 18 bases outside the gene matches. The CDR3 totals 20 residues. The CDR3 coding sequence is TGCGCCAGCAGCCGCCATCTCACCCCCGGGACTAGCGGCCAGTACAATGAGCAGTTCTTC. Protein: CASSRHLTPGTSGQYNEQFF.

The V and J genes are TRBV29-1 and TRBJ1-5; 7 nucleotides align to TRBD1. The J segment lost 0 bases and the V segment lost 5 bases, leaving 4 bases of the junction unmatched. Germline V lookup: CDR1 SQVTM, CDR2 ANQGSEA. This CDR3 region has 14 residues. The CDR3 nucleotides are TGCAGCGTTTCTCAGGGGGTTAGCAATCAGCCCCAGCATTTT. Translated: CSVSQGVSNQPQHF.

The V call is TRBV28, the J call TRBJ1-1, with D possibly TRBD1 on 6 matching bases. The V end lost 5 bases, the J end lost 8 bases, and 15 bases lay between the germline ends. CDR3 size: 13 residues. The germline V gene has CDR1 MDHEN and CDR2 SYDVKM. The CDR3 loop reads CASSTTGRGEAFF. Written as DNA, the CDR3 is TGTGCCAGCAGTACAACAGGGAGAGGAGAAGCTTTCTTT.

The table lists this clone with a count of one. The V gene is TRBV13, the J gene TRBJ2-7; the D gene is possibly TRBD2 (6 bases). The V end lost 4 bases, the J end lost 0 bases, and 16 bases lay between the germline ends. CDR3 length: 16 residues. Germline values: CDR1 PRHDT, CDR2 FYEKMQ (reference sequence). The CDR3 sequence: CASSSLGAGSSYEQYF. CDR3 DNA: TGTGCCAGCAGCTCCCTCGGGGCGGGGAGCTCCTACGAGCAGTACTTC.

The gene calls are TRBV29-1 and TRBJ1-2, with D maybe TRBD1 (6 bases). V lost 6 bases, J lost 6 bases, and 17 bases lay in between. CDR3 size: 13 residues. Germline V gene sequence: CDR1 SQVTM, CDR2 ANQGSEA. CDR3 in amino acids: CSVVITGLDGYTF. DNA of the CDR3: TGCAGCGTCGTGATAACAGGGCTGGATGGCTACACCTTC. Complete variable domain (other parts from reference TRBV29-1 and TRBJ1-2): SAVISQKPSRDICQRGTSLTIQCQVDSQVTMMFWYRQQPGQSLTLIATANQGSEATYESGFVIDKFPISRPNLTFSTLTVSNMSPEDSSIYLCSVVITGLDGYTFGSGTRLTVV.

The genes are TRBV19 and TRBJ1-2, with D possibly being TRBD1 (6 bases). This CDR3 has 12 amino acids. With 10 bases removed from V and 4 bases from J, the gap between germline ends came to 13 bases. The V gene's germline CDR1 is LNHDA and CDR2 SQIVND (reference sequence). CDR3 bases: TGTGCCAACCTCTGGGGGGCCTATGGCTACACCTTC. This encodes CANLWGAYGYTF.

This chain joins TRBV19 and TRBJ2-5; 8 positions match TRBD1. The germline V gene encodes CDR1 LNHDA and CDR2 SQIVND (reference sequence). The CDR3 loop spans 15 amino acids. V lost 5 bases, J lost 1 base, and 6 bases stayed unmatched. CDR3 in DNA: TGTGCCAGTAGTTCTCGGACAGGGTTCCAAGAGACCCAGTACTTC. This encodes CASSSRTGFQETQYF.

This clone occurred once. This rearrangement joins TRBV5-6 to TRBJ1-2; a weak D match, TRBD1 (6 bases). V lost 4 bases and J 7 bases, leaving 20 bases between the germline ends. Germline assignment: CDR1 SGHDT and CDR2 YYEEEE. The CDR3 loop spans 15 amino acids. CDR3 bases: TGTGCCAGCAGCCCAGTCGGGGGGCGCACGTTTGGCTACACCTTC. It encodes CASSPVGGRTFGYTF.

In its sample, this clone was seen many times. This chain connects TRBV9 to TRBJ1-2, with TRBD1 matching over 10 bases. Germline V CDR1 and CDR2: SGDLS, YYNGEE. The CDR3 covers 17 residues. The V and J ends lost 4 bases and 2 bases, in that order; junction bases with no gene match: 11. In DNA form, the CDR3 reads TGTGCCAGCAGCAGTCCCGGGACAGGGGCCCACAACTATGGCTACACCTTC. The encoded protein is CASSSPGTGAHNYGYTF.

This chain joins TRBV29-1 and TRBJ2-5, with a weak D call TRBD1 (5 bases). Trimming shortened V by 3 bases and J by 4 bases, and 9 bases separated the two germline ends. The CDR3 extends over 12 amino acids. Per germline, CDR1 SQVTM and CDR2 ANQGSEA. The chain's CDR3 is CSVETDGETQYF. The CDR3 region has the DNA TGCAGCGTTGAGACAGATGGAGAGACCCAGTACTTC.

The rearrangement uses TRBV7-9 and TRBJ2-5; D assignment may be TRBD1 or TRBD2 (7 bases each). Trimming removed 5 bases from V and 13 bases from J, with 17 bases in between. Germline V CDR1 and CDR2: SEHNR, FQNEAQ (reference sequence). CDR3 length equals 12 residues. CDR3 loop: CASSREDRSRYF. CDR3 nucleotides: TGTGCCAGCAGCCGGGAGGACAGGTCCAGGTACTTC. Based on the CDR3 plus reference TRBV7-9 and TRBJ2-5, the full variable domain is DTGVSQNPRHKITKRGQNVTFRCDPISEHNRLYWYRQTLGQGPEFLTYFQNEAQLEKSRLLSDRFSAERPKGSFSTLEIQRTEQGDSAMYLCASSREDRSRYFGPGTRLLVL.